The rows below give T cell receptor beta chains drawn from one sample of a study of PD-L1 blockade in urothelial cancer. Measured with immunoSEQ multiplex PCR; TCRdb has only the in-frame clones, and not every one. This table has about 88,000 clones, roughly 90% appearing once. Sequencing used PBMCs, obtained around atezolizumab (anti-PD-L1) treatment. These receptors all stem from a woman aged 80 or over with urothelial cancer. The CDR3 runs from the conserved cysteine through the conserved F or W. The D gene is left open where the match is weak. Some rows mark clone size as missing; the rest say once, few, many or name a class of expanded clone.

>TRBV5-1|once|-|TRBJ2-5
CASSLGPSGEQETQYF
TGCGCCAGCAGCTTGGGTCCCAGCGGAGAACAAGAGACCCAGTACTTC
>TRBV12-5|-|-|TRBJ1-5
CASGFGQNQPQHF
TGTGCTAGTGGTTTCGGACAGAATCAGCCCCAGCATTTT
>TRBV10-3|-|-|TRBJ1-1
CAIAGYGSNTEAFF
TGTGCCATCGCGGGGTACGGCAGTAACACTGAAGCTTTCTTT
>TRBV28|-|TRBD1|TRBJ1-1
CASRPTGGRMNTEAFF
TGTGCCAGCAGACCGACAGGGGGCAGGATGAACACTGAAGCTTTCTTT
>TRBV15|-|-|TRBJ2-7
CATSPSRVPYEQYF
TGTGCCACCAGTCCCTCGCGGGTCCCCTACGAGCAGTACTTC
>TRBV5-6|-|TRBD2|TRBJ2-3
CASSPGTSGNSDTQYF
TGTGCCAGCAGCCCCGGGACTAGCGGGAATTCAGATACGCAGTATTTT
>TRBV28|-|-|TRBJ1-2
CASRKFGGILGYTF
TGTGCCAGTCGGAAGTTTGGAGGGATCTTAGGCTACACCTTC
>TRBV5-1|-|TRBD1|TRBJ1-3
CASSSGTDGNTIYF
TGCGCCAGCAGCTCAGGGACAGATGGAAACACCATATATTTT
>TRBV19|-|-|TRBJ2-6
CASKTVGSGANVLTF
TGTGCCAGCAAAACGGTCGGTTCTGGGGCCAACGTCCTGACTTTC
>TRBV25-1|-|TRBD2|TRBJ2-2
CASSVSGGGNTGELFF
TGTGCCAGCAGTGTATCGGGAGGGGGAAACACCGGGGAGCTGTTTTTT
>TRBV4-1|-|TRBD1|TRBJ1-2
CASSPPEGGGWGYTF
TGCGCCAGCAGCCCCCCGGAAGGGGGCGGTTGGGGCTACACCTTC
>TRBV6-5|-|-|TRBJ2-1
CASSRRSGTYNEQFF
TGTGCCAGCAGTCGCCGGAGCGGGACATACAATGAGCAGTTCTTC
>TRBV18|-|-|TRBJ1-5
CASSPDQDQPQHF
TGTGCCAGCTCACCAGATCAGGATCAGCCCCAGCATTTT
>TRBV5-1|-|-|TRBJ1-5
CASRSPEDVNQPQHF
TGCGCCAGCCGCTCGCCCGAGGATGTTAATCAGCCCCAGCATTTT
>TRBV5-1|-|TRBD2|TRBJ2-3
CASSLGSGSRTDTQYF
TGCGCCAGCAGCCTCGGGAGCGGGAGTAGGACAGATACGCAGTATTTT
>TRBV5-5|-|-|TRBJ2-7
CASSPQSQGNSYEQYF
TGTGCCAGCAGCCCACAAAGCCAGGGGAACTCCTACGAGCAGTACTTC
>TRBV5-6|-|TRBD2|TRBJ2-2
CASSRTSGELFF
TGTGCCAGCAGTCGGACTAGCGGCGAGCTGTTTTTT
>TRBV19|-|-|TRBJ2-3
CASTKGSGPRGDTQYF
TGTGCCAGTACCAAGGGAAGCGGCCCAAGAGGAGATACGCAGTATTTT
>TRBV19|-|-|TRBJ2-4
CASSIDRLAKNIQYF
TGTGCCAGTAGTATAGATCGTCTAGCCAAAAACATTCAGTACTTC
>TRBV5-1|-|TRBD2|TRBJ2-4
CASSSGLAVAKNIQYF
TGCGCCAGCAGCTCGGGACTAGCAGTAGCCAAAAACATTCAGTACTTC
>TRBV5-6|-|TRBD1|TRBJ1-2
CASSFGQDGYTF
TGTGCCAGCAGCTTCGGACAGGATGGCTACACCTTC
>TRBV7-3|-|TRBD2|TRBJ2-3
CASSSRLAGPQYF
TGTGCCAGCAGCTCAAGACTAGCGGGACCGCAGTATTTT
>TRBV5-1|-|-|TRBJ2-2
CASSKGDTNTGELFF
TGCGCCAGCAGCAAAGGGGACACGAACACCGGGGAGCTGTTTTTT
>TRBV7-6|-|TRBD1|TRBJ2-1
CASSQPGQGGYNEQFF
TGTGCCAGCAGCCAGCCGGGACAGGGGGGCTACAATGAGCAGTTCTTC
>TRBV28|-|TRBD2|TRBJ2-7
CASSDSGRARYEQYF
TGTGCCAGCAGTGACAGCGGGAGGGCCCGCTACGAGCAGTACTTC
>TRBV5-1|-|-|TRBJ2-7
CASSFSTPDEQYF
TGCGCCAGCAGCTTCTCCACACCAGACGAGCAGTACTTC
>TRBV6-1|-|TRBD2|TRBJ2-1
CASSPGLAGVGEQFF
TGTGCCAGCAGCCCCGGACTAGCGGGAGTGGGTGAGCAGTTCTTC
>TRBV6-6|once|-|TRBJ1-1
CASSLPVGRGTEAFF
TGTGCCAGCAGCCTCCCGGTGGGGAGGGGAACTGAAGCTTTCTTT
>TRBV6-1|-|-|TRBJ1-2
CASSEQGSYGYTF
TGTGCCAGCAGTGAACAGGGCAGCTATGGCTACACCTTC
>TRBV28|few|-|TRBJ2-7
CASSLKLFEQYF
TGTGCCAGCAGTTTAAAGCTGTTCGAGCAGTACTTC
>TRBV25-1|once|TRBD2|TRBJ2-1
CASSPTSGSIYNEQFF
TGTGCCAGCAGTCCTACAAGCGGGAGTATTTACAATGAGCAGTTCTTC
>TRBV19|-|-|TRBJ2-3
CASRKQPSTDTQYF
TGTGCCAGTAGAAAACAGCCTAGCACAGATACGCAGTATTTT
>TRBV4-2|-|-|TRBJ2-3
CASSQASTDTQYF
TGTGCCAGCAGCCAAGCGAGCACAGATACGCAGTATTTT
>TRBV28|-|TRBD1|TRBJ1-4
CASSDRGPQEKLFF
TGTGCCAGCAGCGACAGGGGTCCGCAGGAAAAACTGTTTTTT
>TRBV7-3|-|-|TRBJ2-7
CASSLTPSREQYF
TGTGCCAGCAGCCTAACCCCCTCACGGGAGCAGTACTTC
>TRBV30|-|-|TRBJ1-6
CAWSAGTDSPLHF
TGTGCCTGGAGTGCAGGCACAGATTCACCCCTCCACTTT
>TRBV6-5|once|-|TRBJ1-1
CASSSLGWTEAFF
TGTGCCAGCAGTTCACTCGGTTGGACTGAAGCTTTCTTT
>TRBV2|-|-|TRBJ2-1
CASSDVGAHSSYNEQFF
TGTGCCAGCAGTGACGTGGGAGCGCACAGCTCCTACAATGAGCAGTTCTTC
>TRBV6-6|-|TRBD2|TRBJ2-7
CASRLAATYEQYF
TGTGCCAGCAGACTAGCGGCGACCTACGAGCAGTACTTC
>TRBV9|-|-|TRBJ1-2
CASSSREGEGYGYTF
TGTGCCAGCAGCTCTCGCGAAGGGGAAGGCTATGGCTACACCTTC
>TRBV11-2|-|-|TRBJ1-3
CASSLNQASGNTIYF
TGTGCCAGCAGCTTAAATCAGGCCTCTGGAAACACCATATATTTT
>TRBV2|-|-|TRBJ1-5
CASRDREVYSNQPQHF
TGTGCCAGCAGAGACAGAGAAGTTTATAGCAATCAGCCCCAGCATTTT
>TRBV6-5|-|-|TRBJ1-2
CASSQQGFGGYTF
TGTGCCAGCAGCCAACAGGGATTTGGCGGCTACACCTTC
>TRBV29-1|-|-|TRBJ1-2
CSVVRGNYGYTF
TGCAGCGTAGTACGGGGTAACTATGGCTACACCTTC
>TRBV2|-|-|TRBJ2-1
CASSVVFHSRNYNEQFF
TGTGCCAGCAGTGTAGTGTTTCATAGTCGAAACTACAATGAGCAGTTCTTC
>TRBV5-1|-|TRBD2|TRBJ2-1
CASSPLGGSDGEQFF
TGCGCCAGCAGCCCCCTGGGGGGGAGCGACGGTGAGCAGTTCTTC
>TRBV28|few|TRBD1|TRBJ2-7
CASTTGSYEQYF
TGTGCCAGCACGACAGGGTCCTACGAGCAGTACTTC
>TRBV10-3|-|-|TRBJ2-7
CAISVPDQGTPTYEQYF
TGTGCCATCAGTGTCCCTGACCAGGGGACCCCAACCTACGAGCAGTACTTC
>TRBV27|-|-|TRBJ2-5
CASSTAYQETQYF
TGTGCCAGCAGTACTGCGTACCAAGAGACCCAGTACTTC
>TRBV6-5|few|TRBD1|TRBJ1-5
CASTPQGSNQPQHF
TGTGCCAGCACCCCACAGGGGAGCAATCAGCCCCAGCATTTT
>TRBV11-3|-|-|TRBJ2-5
CASSLGGEETQYF
TGTGCCAGCAGCTTAGGGGGGGAGGAGACCCAGTACTTC
>TRBV28|-|-|TRBJ2-3
CASEAKRRYF
TGTGCCAGCGAGGCAAAGAGAAGGTATTTT
>TRBV10-1|few|TRBD1|TRBJ2-1
CASSSGTGVDNEQFF
TGCGCCAGCAGCAGCGGGACAGGGGTTGACAATGAGCAGTTCTTC
>TRBV23-1|-|-|TRBJ1-2
CASSQLDSNLFLPDGYTF
TGCGCCAGCAGTCAATTGGACAGTAACCTATTCCTTCCGGATGGCTACACCTTC